This TCR beta chain stems from a study of blood T cells in healthy people across ages. Study information: About one barcoded beta molecule per two T cells came from capture by template switching.

A second PCR of 7 to 11 cycles used a sample-barcoded 5' primer and a J-beta primer mix. TCRdb ran MiXCR on the 5' RACE reads and lists one entry per CDR3 protein. This table has around 2 million distinct CDR3 sequences, roughly two fifths appearing once. Per sample, no less than 5.5 micrograms of total RNA were extracted. Whole-study findings and limits: Estimated diversity across one million T cells was deemed an underestimate.

This clonotype was seen only once. The antigen is not known. CDR3 length equals 16 residues. The V gene end was trimmed by 3 bases and the J gene end by 3 bases; junction bases not matched to a gene: 3. Germline CDR1 is SGHRS and CDR2 is YFSETQ. Source material: blood. The V gene is TRBV5-1, the J gene TRBJ1-4, with 12 positions matching TRBD1. The receptor was derived from a human donor in good health. DNA of the CDR3: TGCGCCAGCAGCTCGGGACAGGGGGCTTCTAATGAAAAACTGTTTTTT. It codes for CASSSGQGASNEKLFF.